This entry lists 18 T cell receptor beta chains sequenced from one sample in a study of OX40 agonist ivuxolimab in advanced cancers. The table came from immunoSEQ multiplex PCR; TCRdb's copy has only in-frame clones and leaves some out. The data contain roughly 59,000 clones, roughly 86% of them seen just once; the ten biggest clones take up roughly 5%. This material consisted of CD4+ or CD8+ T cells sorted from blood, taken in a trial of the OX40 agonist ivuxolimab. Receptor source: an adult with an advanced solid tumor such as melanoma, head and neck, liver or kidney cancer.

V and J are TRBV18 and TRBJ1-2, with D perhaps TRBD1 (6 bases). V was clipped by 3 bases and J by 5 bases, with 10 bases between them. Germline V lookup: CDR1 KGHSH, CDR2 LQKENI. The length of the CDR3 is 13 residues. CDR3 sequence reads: CASSPDRLYGYTF. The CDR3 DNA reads TGTGCCAGCTCACCGGACAGATTATATGGCTACACCTTC.

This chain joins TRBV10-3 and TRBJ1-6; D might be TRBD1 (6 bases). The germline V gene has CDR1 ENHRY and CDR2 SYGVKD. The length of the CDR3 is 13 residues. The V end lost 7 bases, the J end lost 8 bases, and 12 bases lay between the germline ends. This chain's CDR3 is CAIKQGTDSPLHF. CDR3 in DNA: TGTGCCATCAAGCAGGGGACCGATTCACCCCTCCACTTT.

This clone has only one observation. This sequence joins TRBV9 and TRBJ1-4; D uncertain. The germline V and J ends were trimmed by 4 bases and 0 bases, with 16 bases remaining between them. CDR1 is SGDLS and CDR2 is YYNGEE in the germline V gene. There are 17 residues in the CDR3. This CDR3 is CASSTNREAATNEKLFF. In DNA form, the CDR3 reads TGTGCCAGCAGCACCAATAGGGAAGCGGCAACTAATGAAAAACTGTTTTTT.

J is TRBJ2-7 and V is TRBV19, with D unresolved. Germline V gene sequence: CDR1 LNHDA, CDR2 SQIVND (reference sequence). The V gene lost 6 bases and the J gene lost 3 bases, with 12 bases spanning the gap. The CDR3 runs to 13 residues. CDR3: CASRSAGNYEQYF. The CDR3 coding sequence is TGTGCCAGTAGGTCGGCAGGTAACTACGAGCAGTACTTC.

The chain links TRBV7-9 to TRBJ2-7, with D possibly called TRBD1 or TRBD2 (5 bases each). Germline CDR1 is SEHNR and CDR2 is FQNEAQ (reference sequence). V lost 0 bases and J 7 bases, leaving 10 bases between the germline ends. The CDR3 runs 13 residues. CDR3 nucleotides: TGTGCCAGCAGCTTAGCCGGGACGCAAGAGCAGTACTTC. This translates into CASSLAGTQEQYF.

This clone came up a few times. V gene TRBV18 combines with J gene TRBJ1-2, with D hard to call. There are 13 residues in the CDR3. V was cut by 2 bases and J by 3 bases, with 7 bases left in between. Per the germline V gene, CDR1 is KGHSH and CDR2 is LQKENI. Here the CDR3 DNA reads TGTGCCAGCTCACCATCGCTAGACTATGGCTACACCTTC. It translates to CASSPSLDYGYTF.

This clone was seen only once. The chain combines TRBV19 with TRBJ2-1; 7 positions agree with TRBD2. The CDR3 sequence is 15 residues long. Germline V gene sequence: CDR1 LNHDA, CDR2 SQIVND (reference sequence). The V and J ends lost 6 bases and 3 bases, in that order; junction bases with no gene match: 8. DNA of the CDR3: TGTGCCAGTAGCAAACTAGCGCAGAACTACAATGAGCAGTTCTTC. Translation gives CASSKLAQNYNEQFF.

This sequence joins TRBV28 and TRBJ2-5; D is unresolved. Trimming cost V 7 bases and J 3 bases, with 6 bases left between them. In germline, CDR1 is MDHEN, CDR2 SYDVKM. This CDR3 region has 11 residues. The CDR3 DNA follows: TGTGCCAGCATCTCCGAAGAGACCCAGTACTTC. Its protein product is CASISEETQYF.

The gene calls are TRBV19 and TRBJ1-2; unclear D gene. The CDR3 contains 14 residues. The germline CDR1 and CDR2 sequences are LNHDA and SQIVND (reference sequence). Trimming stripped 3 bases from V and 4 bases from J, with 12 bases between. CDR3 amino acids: CASSISARVYGYTF. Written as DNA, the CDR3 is TGTGCCAGTAGTATTAGCGCCCGAGTCTATGGCTACACCTTC. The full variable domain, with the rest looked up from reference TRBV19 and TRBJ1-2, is DGGITQSPKYLFRKEGQNVTLSCEQNLNHDAMYWYRQDPGQGLRLIYYSQIVNDFQKGDIAEGYSVSREKKESFPLTVTSAQKNPTAFYLCASSISARVYGYTFGSGTRLTVV.

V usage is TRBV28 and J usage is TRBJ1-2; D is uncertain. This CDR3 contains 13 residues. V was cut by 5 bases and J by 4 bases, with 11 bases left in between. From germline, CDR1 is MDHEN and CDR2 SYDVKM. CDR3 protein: CASSTDPRYGYTF. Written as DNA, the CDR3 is TGTGCCAGCAGTACTGACCCTCGCTATGGCTACACCTTC.

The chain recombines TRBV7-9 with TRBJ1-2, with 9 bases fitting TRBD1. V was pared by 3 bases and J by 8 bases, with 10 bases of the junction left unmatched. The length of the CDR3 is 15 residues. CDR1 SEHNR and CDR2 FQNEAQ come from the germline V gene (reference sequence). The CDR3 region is CASSFSGTGSAGYTF. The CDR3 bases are TGTGCCAGCAGCTTTTCCGGGACAGGGAGCGCGGGCTACACCTTC.

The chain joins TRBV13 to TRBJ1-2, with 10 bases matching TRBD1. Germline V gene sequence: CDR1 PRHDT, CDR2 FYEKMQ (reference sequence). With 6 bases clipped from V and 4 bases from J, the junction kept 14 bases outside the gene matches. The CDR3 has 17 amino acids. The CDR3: CASSSGTGAPARYGYTF. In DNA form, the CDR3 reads TGTGCCAGCAGTTCCGGGACAGGGGCGCCCGCCCGCTATGGCTACACCTTC.

The CDR3 spells CATSRDRVTSNQPQHF. CDR3 bases: TGTGCCACCAGCAGAGATCGTGTGACGAGCAATCAGCCCCAGCATTTT. This chain joins TRBV15 and TRBJ1-5; D is unclear. Per the germline V gene, CDR1 is LNHNV and CDR2 is YYDKDF (reference sequence). CDR3 size: 16 residues. The V end was cut by 0 bases, the J end by 1 base, with 10 bases between.

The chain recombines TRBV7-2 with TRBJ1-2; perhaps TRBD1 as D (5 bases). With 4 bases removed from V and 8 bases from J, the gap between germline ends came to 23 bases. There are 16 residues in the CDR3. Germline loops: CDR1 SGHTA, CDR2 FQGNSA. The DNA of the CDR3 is TGTGCCAGCAGCTCACACTCCCCGCCTGAGAGGGACGGCTACACCTTC. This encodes CASSSHSPPERDGYTF. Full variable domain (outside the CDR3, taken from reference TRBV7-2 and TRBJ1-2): GAGVSQSPSNKVTEKGKDVELRCDPISGHTALYWYRQSLGQGLEFLIYFQGNSAPDKSGLPSDRFSAERTGGSVSTLTIQRTQQEDSAVYLCASSSHSPPERDGYTFGSGTRLTVV.

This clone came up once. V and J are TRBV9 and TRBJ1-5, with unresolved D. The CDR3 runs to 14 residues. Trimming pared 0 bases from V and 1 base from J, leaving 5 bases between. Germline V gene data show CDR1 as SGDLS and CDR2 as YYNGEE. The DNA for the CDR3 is TGTGCCAGCAGCGTAGACGCCAGCAATCAGCCCCAGCATTTT. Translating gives CASSVDASNQPQHF.

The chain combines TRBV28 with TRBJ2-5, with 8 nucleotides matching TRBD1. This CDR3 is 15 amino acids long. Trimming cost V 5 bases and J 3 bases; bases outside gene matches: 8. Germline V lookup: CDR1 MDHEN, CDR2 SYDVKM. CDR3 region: CASSAARTGKETQYF. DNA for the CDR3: TGTGCCAGCAGTGCAGCCAGGACAGGGAAAGAGACCCAGTACTTC. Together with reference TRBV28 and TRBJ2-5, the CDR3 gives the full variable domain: DVKVTQSSRYLVKRTGEKVFLECVQDMDHENMFWYRQDPGLGLRLIYFSYDVKMKEKGDIPEGYSVSREKKERFSLILESASTNQTSMYLCASSAARTGKETQYFGPGTRLLVL.

In nucleotides, the CDR3 is TGCGCCAGCAGCCAACCGGGAGGGAGCACTGAAGCTTTCTTT. It translates to CASSQPGGSTEAFF. The chain is built from TRBV4-1 and TRBJ1-1, with D hard to call. This CDR3 has 14 residues. V gave up 2 bases and J gave up 4 bases, with 11 bases separating them. CDR1 MGHRA and CDR2 YSYEKL come from the germline V gene.

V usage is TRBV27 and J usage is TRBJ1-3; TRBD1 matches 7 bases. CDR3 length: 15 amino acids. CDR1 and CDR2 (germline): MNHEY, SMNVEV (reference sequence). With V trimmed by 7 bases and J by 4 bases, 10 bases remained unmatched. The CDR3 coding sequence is TGTGCCAGCAAAGAAGGGGGCGCTTCAGGAAACACCATATATTTT. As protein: CASKEGGASGNTIYF.